This T cell receptor beta chain is from a study of technical replicates of blood from a handful of donors. The V end lost 6 bases, the J end lost 0 bases, and 6 bases lay between the germline ends. The CDR3 has 13 residues. Germline values: CDR1 SNHLY, CDR2 FYNNEI. The data were produced by immunoSEQ multiplex PCR, yet TCRdb's version contains in-frame clones alone and is incomplete. The data contain around 97,000 clones, around 96% of them singletons. This clonotype was sampled from a human donor in good health. Sequencing was performed on T cells isolated from PBMCs. The rearrangement links TRBV2 to TRBJ1-3; D uncertain. CDR3 sequence: CASREGSGNTIYF. The CDR3 DNA reads as TGTGCCAGCAGGGAGGGCTCTGGAAACACCATATATTTT.